This T cell receptor beta chain originates from a study of blood T cell repertoires in COVID-19. Across the whole study: PBMCs, B-cell-depleted T cells, or T cells were the source of the cDNA or gDNA that made up the material.

This clone was seen once. Deletions cut 7 bases from V and 5 bases from J, with 17 bases between. The CDR3 runs 13 residues. Looked up from germline, CDR1 is GTSNPN and CDR2 is SVGIG (reference sequence). Per the authors' pipeline: Researchers report that nucleated cell counts were estimated from reference gene primer amplification. Libraries were prepared by immunoSEQ multiplex PCR; TCRdb keeps only in-frame clonotypes and omits some of them. V and J calls and clone size are as listed in that table; D and trimming were resolved from the DNA. The data show about 150,000 clones, with roughly 80% seen just once and roughly 7.7% held by the top ten.

The chain links TRBV30 to TRBJ1-1; D possibly corresponds to TRBD1 (6 bases). The sample was peripheral blood. This TCR was recovered from a human donor with acute or convalescent COVID-19. The donor label of this sample is uncertain. The CDR3 region is CASEQGIGTEAFF. The CDR3 DNA follows: TGTGCCTCAGAACAGGGAATCGGAACTGAAGCTTTCTTT.